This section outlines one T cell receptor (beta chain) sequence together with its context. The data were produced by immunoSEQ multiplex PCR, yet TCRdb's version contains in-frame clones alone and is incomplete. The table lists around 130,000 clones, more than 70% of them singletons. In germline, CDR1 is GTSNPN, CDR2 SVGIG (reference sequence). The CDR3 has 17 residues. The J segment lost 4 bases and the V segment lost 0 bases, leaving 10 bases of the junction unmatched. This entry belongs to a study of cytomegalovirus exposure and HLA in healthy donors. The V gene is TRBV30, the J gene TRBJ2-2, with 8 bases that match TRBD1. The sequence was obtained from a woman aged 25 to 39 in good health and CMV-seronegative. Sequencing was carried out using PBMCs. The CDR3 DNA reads TGTGCCTGGAGTGTACAGCAGGGGGCGCGCGGCACCGGGGAGCTGTTTTTT. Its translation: CAWSVQQGARGTGELFF.